Here is one T cell receptor beta chain with its context. This entry is derived from a study of blood T cell repertoires in COVID-19. About the study: Samples came from the United States, Italy and Spain, spanning acute and convalescent COVID-19.

Trimming took 6 bases from V and 0 from J, leaving 12 bases between them. Germline CDR1 and CDR2: SNHLY and FYNNEI. The CDR3 runs to 15 residues. As originally analysed: Reference gene primer amplification gave estimated nucleated cell counts. The repertoire was sequenced with immunoSEQ multiplex PCR; TCRdb's copy has only in-frame clones and lacks some. That table furnishes V, J and clone size, whereas the DNA furnished D and trimming. Seen here are roughly 120,000 clones, 70% to 90% observed once, and the top ten hold 3% to 4%. The chain uses TRBV2 and TRBJ1-3; D is possibly TRBD1 (5 bases). Sequenced: peripheral blood. This receptor was taken from a man aged 60 to 75 with acute or convalescent COVID-19. The CDR3 DNA is TGTGCCAGCAGCGGGACTGCCCGCTCTGGAAACACCATATATTTT. This translates into CASSGTARSGNTIYF.